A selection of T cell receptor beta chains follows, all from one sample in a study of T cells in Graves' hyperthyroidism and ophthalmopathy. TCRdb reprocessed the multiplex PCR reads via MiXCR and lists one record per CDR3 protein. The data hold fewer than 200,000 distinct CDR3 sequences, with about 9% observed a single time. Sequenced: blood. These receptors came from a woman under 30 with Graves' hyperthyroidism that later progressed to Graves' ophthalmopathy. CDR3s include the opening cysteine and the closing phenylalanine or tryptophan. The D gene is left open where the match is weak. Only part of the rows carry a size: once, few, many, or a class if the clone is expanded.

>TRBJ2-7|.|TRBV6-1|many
TGTGCCAGCGTGTCGACAGCTTTCTCCTACGAGCAGTACTTC
CASVSTAFSYEQYF
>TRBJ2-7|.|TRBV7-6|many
TGTGCCAGCAGCTTAGGTGGCCGCTCCTACGAGCAGTACTTC
CASSLGGRSYEQYF
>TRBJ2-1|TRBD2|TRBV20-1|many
TGCAGTGCTAGAGGTAGCGGGACTTTTGGGTACAATGAGCAGTTCTTC
CSARGSGTFGYNEQFF
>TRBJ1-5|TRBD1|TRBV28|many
TGTGCCAGCAGTCCGGACAGGGGGCTTCAGCCCCAGCATTTT
CASSPDRGLQPQHF
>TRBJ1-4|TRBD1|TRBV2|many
TGTGCCAGACAAAGAAGGGGGCTAACTAATGAAAAACTGTTTTTT
CARQRRGLTNEKLFF
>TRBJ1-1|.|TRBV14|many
TGTGCCAGCAGCCGGGAGGGGGGACACACTGAAGCTTTCTTT
CASSREGGHTEAFF
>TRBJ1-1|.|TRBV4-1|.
TGCGCCAGCAGCCAAGAGGTCAATGGAGGGCCGATTAATCGAGGAGTAGTGAGCACTGAAGCTTTCTTT
CASSQEVNGGPINRGVVSTEAFF
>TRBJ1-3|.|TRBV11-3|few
TGTGCCAGCACCCCACTCATCCTACCGGGGGACAATCCCCTCGGAAACACCATATATTTT
CASTPLILPGDNPLGNTIYF
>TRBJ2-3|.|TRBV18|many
TGTGCCAGCTCACGATTTGACCGCGAAGTCACAGATACGCAGTATTTT
CASSRFDREVTDTQYF
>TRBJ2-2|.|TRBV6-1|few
TGTGCCAGCAGTGAAGCGCAGGCTACCGGGGAGCTGTTTTTT
CASSEAQATGELFF
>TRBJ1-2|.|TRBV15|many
TGTGCCACCAGCTCAGAACGGTGGGCGTATGATGGCTACACCTTC
CATSSERWAYDGYTF
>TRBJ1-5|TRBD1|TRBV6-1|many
TGTGCCAGCAGGCGGACAGGGGAGATGTCTAGTCAGCCCCAGCATTTT
CASRRTGEMSSQPQHF
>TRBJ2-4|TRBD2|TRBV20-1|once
TGCAGTGCCTCAAGTCCCGGGACTAGCGGGGGGGCCGGCAAAAACATTCAGTACTTC
CSASSPGTSGGAGKNIQYF
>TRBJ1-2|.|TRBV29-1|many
TGCAGCGTTGGAGCTTCGGGCTTCAACTCTGGCTACACCTTC
CSVGASGFNSGYTF
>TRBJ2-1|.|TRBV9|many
TGTGCCAGCAGCGTAGTCGGGGGCTCCTACAATGAGCAGTTCTTC
CASSVVGGSYNEQFF
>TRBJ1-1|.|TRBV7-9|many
TGTGCCAGCAGCCCAACAGGTGTCACTGAAGCTTTCTTT
CASSPTGVTEAFF
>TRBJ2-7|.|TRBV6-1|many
TGTGCCAGCAGTGGATTCGACGGCGGAATTTACGAGCAGTACTTC
CASSGFDGGIYEQYF
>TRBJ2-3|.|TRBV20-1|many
TGCAGTGCTGTAAGATTTGCGGGGACCACAGATACGCAGTATTTT
CSAVRFAGTTDTQYF
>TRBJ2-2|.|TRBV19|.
TGTGCCAGTACCGGCAGGGCAAACACCGGGGAGCTGTTTTTT
CASTGRANTGELFF
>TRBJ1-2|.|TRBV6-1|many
TGTGCCAGCAGGAAGGGGGATGGCTACACCTTC
CASRKGDGYTF
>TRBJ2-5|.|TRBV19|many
TGTGCCAGTAGTATGGCAGGAGCGGAGACCCAGTACTTC
CASSMAGAETQYF
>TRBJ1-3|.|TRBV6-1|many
TGTGCCAGCAGTTTTTATTCAGGGACCGGAAACACCATATATTTT
CASSFYSGTGNTIYF
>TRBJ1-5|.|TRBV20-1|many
TGCAGTGCTAGGGACAGAAACAATCAGCCCCAGCATTTT
CSARDRNNQPQHF
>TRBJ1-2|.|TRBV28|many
TGTGCCAGCCTTACCGGGACTGGAGGGGGTGGCTACACCTTC
CASLTGTGGGGYTF
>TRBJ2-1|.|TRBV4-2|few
TGTGCCAGCAGCCAAGATAGTGGCGGGGGCCCCTCCTACAATGAGCAGTTCTTC
CASSQDSGGGPSYNEQFF
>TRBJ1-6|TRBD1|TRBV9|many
TGTGCCAGCAACGCTGGGACAGATAATTCACCCCTCCACTTT
CASNAGTDNSPLHF
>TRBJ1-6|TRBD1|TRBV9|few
TGTGCCAGCAGCCCCAGGGGGGGGAATTCACCCCTCCACTTT
CASSPRGGNSPLHF
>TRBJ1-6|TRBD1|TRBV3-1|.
TGTGCCAGCAGCCCTTTCCCCGGGACAGTACTTTGGAAGAATTCACCCCTCCACTTT
CASSPFPGTVLWKNSPLHF
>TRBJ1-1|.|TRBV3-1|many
TGTGCCAGCAGCCAATTCGCTGAAGCTTTCTTT
CASSQFAEAFF
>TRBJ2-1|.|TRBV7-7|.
TGTGCCAGCAGCACACAGGGAGGGGGGCAGTTCTTC
CASSTQGGGQFF
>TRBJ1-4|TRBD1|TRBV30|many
TGTGCCTGGAGTTTACGACAGGGAATTGTGGGTGAAAAACTGTTTTTT
CAWSLRQGIVGEKLFF
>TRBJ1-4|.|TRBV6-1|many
TGTGCCAGCAATTGGGGCAGCCTTAATGAAAAACTGTTTTTT
CASNWGSLNEKLFF
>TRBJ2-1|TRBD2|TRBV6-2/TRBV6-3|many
TGTGCCAGCAGCCAGAGCGGGGCCTACAATGAGCAGTTCTTC
CASSQSGAYNEQFF
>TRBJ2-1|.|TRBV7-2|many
TGTGCCAGCAGCCTAACTAGGACCTATGAGCAGTTCTTC
CASSLTRTYEQFF
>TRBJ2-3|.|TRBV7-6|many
TGTGCCAGCACCCTCCGGGGGGCCGGGGATACGCAGTATTTT
CASTLRGAGDTQYF
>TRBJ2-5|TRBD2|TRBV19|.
TGTGCCAGTAGTTTTAGCGGGGGAGAGACCCAGTACTTC
CASSFSGGETQYF
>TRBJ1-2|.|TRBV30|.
TGTGCCTGGAGTTTAGAATATGGCTACACCTTC
CAWSLEYGYTF
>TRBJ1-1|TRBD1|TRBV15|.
TGTGCCACCAGCATCGGGACAGGGGCTGAAGCTTTCTTT
CATSIGTGAEAFF
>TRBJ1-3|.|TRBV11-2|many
TGTGCCAGCAGCTTAGAAGGGTCGCCACACTCTGGAAACACCATATATTTT
CASSLEGSPHSGNTIYF
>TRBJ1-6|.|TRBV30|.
TGTGCCTGGAGCCCCCGGGGGCGTGCTCTTTCACCCCTCCACTTT
CAWSPRGRALSPLHF
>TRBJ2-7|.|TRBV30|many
TGTGCCTGGAGTGGGGGATACGAGCAGTACTTC
CAWSGGYEQYF
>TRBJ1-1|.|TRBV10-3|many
TGTGCCATCAGTGAAGGGGTGCTGGGGACTGAAGCTTTCTTT
CAISEGVLGTEAFF
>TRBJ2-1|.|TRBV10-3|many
TGTGCCATCGCCGTGTGGTCCCCCCTCTCCTCCTACAATGAGCAGTTCTTC
CAIAVWSPLSSYNEQFF
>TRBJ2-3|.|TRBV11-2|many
TGTGCCAGCAGCTCCTCAACAGGGAGAAGCACAGATACGCAGTATTTT
CASSSSTGRSTDTQYF
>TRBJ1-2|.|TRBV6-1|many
TGTGCCAGCAGTGAAGCCCCCCTGACACTCCGGGGCTACACCTTC
CASSEAPLTLRGYTF
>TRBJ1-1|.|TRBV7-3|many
TGTGCCAGCAGCTTAAGACGGAACACTGAAGCTTTCTTT
CASSLRRNTEAFF